This record concerns one T cell receptor beta chain sequence. Its antigen is unknown. The data were obtained in a study of cytomegalovirus exposure and HLA in healthy donors. There are 13 residues in the CDR3. Germline V gene data show CDR1 as SQVTM and CDR2 as ANQGSEA. Trimming removed 2 bases at V and 4 bases at J, with 11 bases between. General observations from the study: TCR beta V segments were, for the most part, productive about 87% or about 30% of the time in an earlier analysis. Most observed TCR sequences were rare, whereas some public TCRs were detected in many donors.

PCR amplification relied on 60 Vbeta primers (plus 13 Jbeta primers). Data came from immunoSEQ multiplex PCR; TCRdb stores just in-frame clones and leaves some out. The data hold 40,000 or so clones, with 60% to 75% observed a single time. Sequencing was carried out using PBMCs. The genes are TRBV29-1 and TRBJ1-1; D remains ambiguous. The source is a man aged 40-55 years in good health and CMV-seronegative. CDR3 sequence reads: CSVETTVGTEAFF. CDR3 nucleotide sequence: TGCAGCGTTGAAACCACAGTGGGCACTGAAGCTTTCTTT.